This TCR beta chain was profiled in a study of radiation and T cells in renal cell carcinoma. Study-wide results and limits: In nephrectomy-only tumors, top 100 clonotypes averaged around 40%, versus around 50% irradiated. Dominant CDR3 motifs occupied more repertoire in irradiated than control tumors. Only small tumor regions of around 1 g were sampled.

This CDR3 is 14 amino acids long. Deletions cut 5 bases from V and 1 base from J, with 11 bases between. Germline values: CDR1 SGHDN, CDR2 FVKESK. On this clone itself: Its antigen is undetermined.

Only in-frame clones appear in the TCRdb table, and some are missing; sequencing was by immunoSEQ multiplex PCR. The table has more than 8,000 clones, around 50% seen once; the top ten hold around a tenth. As for treatment: treatment-naive control, cytoreductive nephrectomy. The sequencing used tumor tissue, collected from a patient whose treatment was nephrectomy without radiotherapy. The chain has TRBV14 and TRBJ1-1; D remains unclear. The source is a man aged 40-49 years with renal cell carcinoma. The CDR3 sequence is CASSGRRWNTEAFF. In DNA, the CDR3 is TGTGCCAGCAGCGGTCGACGGTGGAACACTGAAGCTTTCTTT.